These 5 T cell receptor beta chains were sequenced from one sample in a study of T cell repertoires in cytomegalovirus infection (dated by TCRdb to about 2019). The listed sequencing device is Illumina HiSeq 1500. Through fastp at Q25 and MiXCR, TCRdb rebuilt clones from the public reads, retaining in-frame beta chains. Identical CDR3 proteins give one entry, which carries the most common genes and DNA. Recorded for this sample are about 740,000 distinct CDR3 sequences; 35% to 45% of them occurred a single time. Around 2.6% of the sample is held by the ten biggest clonotypes. Material: PBMCs. The receptors originated from a human donor in good health (CMV status not recorded). Some clones in this sample may be carry-over from other donors' samples.

The chain joins TRBV4-1 to TRBJ2-1, with 8 positions matching TRBD2. This CDR3 contains 17 residues. The germline V gene encodes CDR1 MGHRA and CDR2 YSYEKL. J gave up 0 bases and V 3 bases, and 7 bases lay outside the gene matches. The DNA for the CDR3 is TGCGCCAGCAGCCAGGGTAGCGGGGCCGGCTCCTACAATGAGCAGTTCTTC. It translates to CASSQGSGAGSYNEQFF.

The chain combines TRBV20-1 with TRBJ1-5, with 12 bases fitting TRBD1. Germline CDR1 reads DFQATT; CDR2 reads SNEGSKA (reference sequence). There are 16 residues in the CDR3. For the CDR3, the DNA is TGCTCCACCGGGACAGGGGGCCCTACTAGCAATCAGCCCCAGCATTTT. This translates into CSTGTGGPTSNQPQHF.

V gene TRBV20-1 combines with J gene TRBJ1-4; no firm D call. The ends were cut back, 7 bases at V and 0 bases at J, with 6 bases in the middle. Germline V CDR1 and CDR2: DFQATT, SNEGSKA (reference sequence). The CDR3 runs 12 residues. CDR3 DNA: TGCAGTGTTCAGCCAACTAATGAAAAACTGTTTTTT. Its translation is CSVQPTNEKLFF.

J is TRBJ1-6 and V is TRBV28, with D tentatively TRBD1 (6 bases). CDR1 and CDR2 (germline): MDHEN, SYDVKM. The CDR3 consists of 14 residues. V lost 3 bases, J lost 7 bases, and 10 bases lay in between. The CDR3 protein is CASSFWDTNSPLHF. The CDR3 nucleotides are TGTGCCAGCAGTTTTTGGGACACGAATTCACCCCTCCACTTT.

This chain uses TRBV2 with TRBJ1-2, with 11 bases aligning to TRBD1. The CDR3 extends over 14 amino acids. CDR1 is SNHLY and CDR2 is FYNNEI in the germline V gene. The ends lost 6 bases at V and 5 bases at J; junction bases unmatched: 5. In DNA, the CDR3 is TGTGCCAGCAGGGCGGGACAGGGGGTTTATGGCTACACCTTC. This codes for CASRAGQGVYGYTF.